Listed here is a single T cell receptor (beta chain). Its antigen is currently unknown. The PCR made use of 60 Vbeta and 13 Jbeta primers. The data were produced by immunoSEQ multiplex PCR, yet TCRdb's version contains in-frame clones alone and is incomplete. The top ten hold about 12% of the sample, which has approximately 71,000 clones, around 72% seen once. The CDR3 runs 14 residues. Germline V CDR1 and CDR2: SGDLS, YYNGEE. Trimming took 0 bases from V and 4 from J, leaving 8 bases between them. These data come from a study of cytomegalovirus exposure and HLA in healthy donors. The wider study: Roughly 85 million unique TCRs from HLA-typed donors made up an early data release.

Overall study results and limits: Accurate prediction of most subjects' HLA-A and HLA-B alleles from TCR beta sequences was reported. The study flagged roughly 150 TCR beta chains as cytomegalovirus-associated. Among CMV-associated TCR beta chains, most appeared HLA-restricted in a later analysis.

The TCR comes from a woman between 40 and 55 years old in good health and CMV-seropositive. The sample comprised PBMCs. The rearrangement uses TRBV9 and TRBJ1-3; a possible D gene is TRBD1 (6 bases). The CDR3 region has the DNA TGTGCCAGCAGCGTAGCAGGGGTAGGAAACACCATATATTTT. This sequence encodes CASSVAGVGNTIYF.